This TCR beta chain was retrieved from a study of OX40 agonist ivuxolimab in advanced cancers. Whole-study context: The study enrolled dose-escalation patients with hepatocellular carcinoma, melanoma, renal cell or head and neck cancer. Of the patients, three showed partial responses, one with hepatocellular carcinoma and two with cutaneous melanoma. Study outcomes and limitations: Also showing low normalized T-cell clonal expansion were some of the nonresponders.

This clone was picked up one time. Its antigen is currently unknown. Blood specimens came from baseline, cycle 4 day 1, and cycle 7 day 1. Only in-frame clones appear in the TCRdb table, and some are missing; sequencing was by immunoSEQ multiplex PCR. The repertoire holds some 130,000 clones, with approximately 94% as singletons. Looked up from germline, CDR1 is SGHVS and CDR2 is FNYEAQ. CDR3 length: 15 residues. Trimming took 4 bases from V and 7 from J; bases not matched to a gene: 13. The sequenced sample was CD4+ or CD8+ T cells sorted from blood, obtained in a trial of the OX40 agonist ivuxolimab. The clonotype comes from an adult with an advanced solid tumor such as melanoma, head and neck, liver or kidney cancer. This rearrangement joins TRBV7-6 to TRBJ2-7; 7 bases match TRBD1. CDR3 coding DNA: TGTGCCAGCAGCTCCTGGGGACAGACCTTGGGGGAGCAGTACTTC. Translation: CASSSWGQTLGEQYF.